This is a list of T cell receptor beta chains from one sample in a study of blood T cells in healthy people across ages. TCRdb analysed the 5' RACE reads with MiXCR anew, one entry per CDR3 protein. The sample lists around 870,000 distinct CDR3 sequences, under 30% seen once, with roughly 17% in the top ten. The specimen was blood. The receptor set was obtained from an elderly woman in good health. Both conserved end residues are part of each CDR3. Each record gives: clone size, D gene, J gene, V gene, CDR3 length, CDR3 DNA, CDR3 protein. A D gene is named only where the DNA matches it firmly. The size field is filled for only some rows; it gives once, few, many or a size class.

>few|.|TRBJ2-1|TRBV15|14
TGTGCCACCAGCAGAGCCCCGGCTCCGGGTGAGCAGTTCTTC
CATSRAPAPGEQFF
>few|.|TRBJ2-7|TRBV5-1|14
TGCGCCAGCAGCGTAAGACTAGGAGCCTACGAGCAGTACTTC
CASSVRLGAYEQYF
>many|.|TRBJ2-1|TRBV7-9|15
TGTGCCAGCAGCTTAGGTGGACCAGCCTACAATGAGCAGTTCTTC
CASSLGGPAYNEQFF
>.|.|TRBJ2-1|TRBV25-1|12
TGTGCCAGCAGTCAAGGCTCCTACGAGCAGTTCTTC
CASSQGSYEQFF
>.|TRBD1|TRBJ2-7|TRBV29-1|14
TGCAGCGTTATAGGGGACAGCACCAGGTACGAGCAGTACTTC
CSVIGDSTRYEQYF
>.|TRBD2|TRBJ2-1|TRBV7-2|16
TGTGCCAGCAGCGTACGGTTTTTCGGGGGGGCAGGTGAGCAGTTCTTC
CASSVRFFGGAGEQFF
>.|.|TRBJ1-5|TRBV6-6|14
TGTGCCAGCAGTACAGATTATAGCAATCAGCCCCAGCATTTT
CASSTDYSNQPQHF
>many|.|TRBJ2-1|TRBV11-2|16
TGTGCCAGCAGCTTTTGGGGGGCCACCCAGGTCAATGAGCAGTTCTTC
CASSFWGATQVNEQFF
>.|.|TRBJ1-4|TRBV30|13
TGTGCCTGGAGTGGAGGGAGCAATGAAAAACTGTTTTTT
CAWSGGSNEKLFF
>many|.|TRBJ2-1|TRBV2|15
TGTGCCAGTACAGGCCCACTGATTGCGGACAATGAGCAGTTCTTC
CASTGPLIADNEQFF
>many|.|TRBJ2-4|TRBV5-6|16
TGTGCCAGCAGCTTTTATCAGGGAACGGCCAAAAACATTCAGTACTTC
CASSFYQGTAKNIQYF
>.|TRBD2|TRBJ2-2|TRBV27|16
TGTGCCAGCAGTGGCCTAGCGGGGGCGAACACCGGGGAGCTGTTTTTT
CASSGLAGANTGELFF
>many|.|TRBJ2-3|TRBV7-9|13
TGTGCCAGCAGCTTCGGATGGCTGGCTACGCAGTATTTT
CASSFGWLATQYF
>.|TRBD2|TRBJ2-3|TRBV12-3/TRBV12-4|16
TGTGCCAGCAGTTTAGATACTAGCGGGAGAACAGATACGCAGTATTTT
CASSLDTSGRTDTQYF
>many|TRBD2|TRBJ2-7|TRBV12-3/TRBV12-4|14
TGTGCCAGCAGTGTTAGCGGGGGCCCCTACGAGCAGTACTTC
CASSVSGGPYEQYF
>.|TRBD1|TRBJ1-2|TRBV9|14
TGTACCAGCAGCGTCGAGACAGGGTACTATGGCTACACCTTC
CTSSVETGYYGYTF
>.|.|TRBJ2-7|TRBV24-1|15
TGTGCCACCAGTGGGCCTAGCGTGACTAACAATGAGCAGTACTTC
CATSGPSVTNNEQYF
>many|.|TRBJ2-1|TRBV28|14
TGTGCCAGCACCGAGACAGACTCCTACAATGAGCAGTTCTTC
CASTETDSYNEQFF
>many|TRBD1|TRBJ1-2|TRBV3-1|13
TGTGCCAGCAGACCTCAGGGGGATCATGGCTACACCTTC
CASRPQGDHGYTF
>many|.|TRBJ2-1|TRBV5-1|20
TGCGCCAGCAGCCTTTCTCCCCCCATATTTCCAACCTCATCTGACAATGAGCAGTTCTTC
CASSLSPPIFPTSSDNEQFF
>few|.|TRBJ1-5|TRBV28|13
TGTGCCAGCATTGGGGACCGGGATCAGCCCCAGCATTTT
CASIGDRDQPQHF
>.|.|TRBJ1-5|TRBV10-2|14
TGCGCCAGCACTCGGGCCTTCGGGAATCAGCCCCAGCATTTT
CASTRAFGNQPQHF
>.|.|TRBJ1-2|TRBV27|13
TGTGCCAGCAGCGGGGCGGCCCCACCGAGCTACACCTTC
CASSGAAPPSYTF
>many|.|TRBJ2-4|TRBV7-2|16
TGTGCCAGCAGCCGAGACAGGGCGGGGGACAAAAACATTCAGTACTTC
CASSRDRAGDKNIQYF
>.|TRBD1|TRBJ2-7|TRBV4-2|17
TGTGCCAGCAGCCAAGACCAAAGGGGACAGGGGTTCAACGAGCAGTACTTC
CASSQDQRGQGFNEQYF
>many|.|TRBJ2-7|TRBV12-3/TRBV12-4|15
TGTGCCAGCAGTTTAGTAGGTAGGGTCTCCTACGAGCAGTACTTC
CASSLVGRVSYEQYF
>.|.|TRBJ2-3|TRBV9|14
TGTGCCAGCAGCGAGGGGGGAGCAACGGATACGCAGTATTTT
CASSEGGATDTQYF
>few|.|TRBJ1-6|TRBV30|16
TGTGCCTGGAGCGATTACTCTGGACAGCTAAATTCACCCCTCCACTTT
CAWSDYSGQLNSPLHF
>many|.|TRBJ1-2|TRBV4-2|13
TGTGCCAGCAGCCAGGCCGGACACCTGGGCTACACCTTC
CASSQAGHLGYTF
>.|.|TRBJ1-2|TRBV16|14
TGTGCCAGCAGCCCCACGCAGGCTAACTATGGCTACACCTTC
CASSPTQANYGYTF
>.|TRBD2|TRBJ2-7|TRBV6-2/TRBV6-3|15
TGTGCCAGCAGTTATCGGGGGGGGGTCTACAATGAGCAGTACTTC
CASSYRGGVYNEQYF
>many|.|TRBJ2-6|TRBV4-3|14
TGCGCCAGCAGCCAAGATGCAGGAAACAACGTCCTGACTTTC
CASSQDAGNNVLTF
>few|.|TRBJ2-2|TRBV7-2|17
TGTGCCAGCAGCTTAGGAGTCGAACCGTCCGGGCCCGGGGAGCGGTTTTTT
CASSLGVEPSGPGERFF
>.|TRBD1|TRBJ1-1|TRBV6-2/TRBV6-3|15
TGTGCCAGCAGTTACCGGAGACAGGGCGGCACTGAAGCTTTCTTT
CASSYRRQGGTEAFF
>many|.|TRBJ1-1|TRBV7-2|13
TGTGCCAGCAGCTTCGGCAGTATAGCTGAAGCTTTCTTT
CASSFGSIAEAFF
>.|TRBD2|TRBJ2-7|TRBV7-9|16
TGTGCCAGCAGCTTCTTCAGGACTAGCGGTTCCTACGAGCAGTACTTC
CASSFFRTSGSYEQYF
>many|.|TRBJ2-1|TRBV28|14
TGTGCCAGTCGGGCTTCACTCTCCTACAATGAGCAGTTCTTC
CASRASLSYNEQFF
>.|.|TRBJ1-4|TRBV6-2/TRBV6-3|14
TGTGCCAGCAGGTACCCGGGAGGTAATGAAAAACTGTTTTTT
CASRYPGGNEKLFF
>few|.|TRBJ1-3|TRBV3-1|14
TGTGCCAGCAGCCAACTTGCAGATGGAAACACCATATATTTT
CASSQLADGNTIYF
>many|.|TRBJ1-4|TRBV20-1|13
TGCAGTGCTAGTTCCGGGGTGAAAGAAAAACTGTTTTTT
CSASSGVKEKLFF
>many|TRBD1|TRBJ1-5|TRBV5-5|15
TGTGCCAGCAGCCGTGGTGACAGGGTCTATCAGCCCCAGCATTTT
CASSRGDRVYQPQHF
>.|TRBD1|TRBJ1-1|TRBV10-3|13
TGTGCCGTCAGTGGGACAGCCAACACTGAAGCTTTCTTT
CAVSGTANTEAFF